This paragraph reports one T cell receptor beta chain. Study processing details: Built for papillary thyroid cancer, a distant-metastasis classifier drew on CDR3 differences across clinicopathological groups. TCRdb called clones again from the PCR reads with MiXCR. What appears here as the V and J calls and clone size reflects TCRdb's work, not the paper's. The table records tens of thousands of clones, less than 60% of them present only once. Thyroid surgery was preceded by no treatment in any patient. This entry is derived from a study of metastatic and nonmetastatic thyroid tumors. This CDR3 contains 17 residues. Germline CDR1 reads LNHDA; CDR2 reads SQIVND (reference sequence). V was pared by 3 bases and J by 2 bases, with 9 bases of the junction left unmatched.

The specimen was tumor tissue. The receptor comes from a male donor with papillary thyroid cancer or a benign thyroid nodule (not recorded which). Some clones in this sample may be carry-over from other donors' samples. The chain employs TRBV19 and TRBJ2-7, with 11 bases lining up with TRBD2. CDR3 residues: CASSISPGTSGTYEQYF. The CDR3 DNA follows: TGTGCCAGTAGTATCTCGCCCGGGACTAGCGGAACCTACGAGCAGTACTTC. The variable domain in full, completed from reference TRBV19 and TRBJ2-7, reads DGGITQSPKYLFRKEGQNVTLSCEQNLNHDAMYWYRQDPGQGLRLIYYSQIVNDFQKGDIAEGYSVSREKKESFPLTVTSAQKNPTAFYLCASSISPGTSGTYEQYFGPGTRLTVT.